The T cell receptor (beta chain) under discussion was sequenced for a study of response to subunit inactivated influenza vaccine. Study results and limitations: Every seasonal influenza vaccination brings in few new T cells, the authors suggested.

Worth noting for this clonotype: The antigen remains undetermined.

Trimming at V came to 7 bases and at J to 2 bases, leaving 6 bases not matched to a gene. Germline V lookup: CDR1 MNHEY, CDR2 SVGEGT. This CDR3 has 15 amino acids. TCRdb redid the calling of the RT-PCR reads with MiXCR, one entry per CDR3 protein. The sample has approximately 230,000 distinct CDR3 sequences; more than 9% are singletons. J is TRBJ2-5 and V is TRBV6-2 or TRBV6-3; 11 bases fit TRBD2. Sequencing used non-naive T cells sorted from PBMCs, obtained less than 15 days before vaccination. This TCR came from a man in his fifties or sixties who received an inactivated influenza vaccine. The CDR3 reads CASNPLAGAQETQYF. The DNA for the CDR3 is TGTGCCAGCAATCCACTAGCGGGGGCTCAAGAGACCCAGTACTTC.